The present entry profiles one T cell receptor beta chain with its context. Its antigen is undetermined. This record belongs to a study of somatic mutations in cytotoxic T cells in rheumatoid arthritis. Looking at the study overall: Patient blood (around 31 ml EDTA) was taken immediately after diagnosis and before treatment. Broader study findings: A finding that went unadjusted for multiple comparisons was the slight underrepresentation of TRBV07 in rheumatoid arthritis patients. More than 20% of CD8+ cells belonged to the largest clone in about an eighth of the 65 patients.

The data were produced by immunoSEQ multiplex PCR, yet TCRdb's version contains in-frame clones alone and is incomplete. This sample has roughly 16,000 clones, with 77% found just once. Germline-derived CDR1 and CDR2 are MDHEN and SYDVKM. CDR3 size: 14 residues. The V and J ends lost 4 bases and 7 bases respectively, with 16 bases between them. Sequencing was performed on CD8+ T cells sorted from blood. This chain links TRBV28 with TRBJ1-1; D perhaps matches TRBD1 (6 bases). The receptor was derived from an adult with rheumatoid arthritis. The CDR3 is CASSSYGTSGEAFF. The CDR3 nucleotides are TGTGCCAGCAGTTCCTACGGGACATCAGGTGAAGCTTTCTTT.